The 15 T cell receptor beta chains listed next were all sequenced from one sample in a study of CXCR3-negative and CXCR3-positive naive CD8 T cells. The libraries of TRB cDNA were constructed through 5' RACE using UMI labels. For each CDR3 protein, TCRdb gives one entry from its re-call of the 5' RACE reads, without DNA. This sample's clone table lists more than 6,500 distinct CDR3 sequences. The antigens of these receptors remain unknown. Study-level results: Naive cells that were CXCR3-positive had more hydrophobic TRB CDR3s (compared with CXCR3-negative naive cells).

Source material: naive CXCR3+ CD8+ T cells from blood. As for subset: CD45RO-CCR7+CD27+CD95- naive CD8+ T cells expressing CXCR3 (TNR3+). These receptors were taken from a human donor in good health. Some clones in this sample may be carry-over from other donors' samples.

The CDR3 here is CSVLTGAGGYTF. The chain joins TRBV29-1 to TRBJ1-2; TCRdb selects TRBD1, and the lack of DNA leaves this call unchecked. The CDR3 extends over 12 amino acids. Per germline, CDR1 SQVTM and CDR2 ANQGSEA.

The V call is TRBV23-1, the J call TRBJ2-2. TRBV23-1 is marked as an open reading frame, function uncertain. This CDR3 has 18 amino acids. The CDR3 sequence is CASSQSQNEHPNTGELFF.

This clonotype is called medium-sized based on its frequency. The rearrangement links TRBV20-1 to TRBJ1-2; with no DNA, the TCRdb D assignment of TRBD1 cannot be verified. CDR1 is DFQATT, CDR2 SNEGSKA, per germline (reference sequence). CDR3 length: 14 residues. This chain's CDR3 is CSAPAGTGSDGYTF.

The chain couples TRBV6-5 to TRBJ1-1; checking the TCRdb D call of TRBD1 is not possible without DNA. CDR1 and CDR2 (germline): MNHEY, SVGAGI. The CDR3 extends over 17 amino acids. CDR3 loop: CASSLSKTGGWNTEAFF.

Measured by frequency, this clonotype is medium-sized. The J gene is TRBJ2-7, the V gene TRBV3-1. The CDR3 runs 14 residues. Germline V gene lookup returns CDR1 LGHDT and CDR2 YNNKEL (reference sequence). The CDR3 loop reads CASSQGQMSYEQYF.

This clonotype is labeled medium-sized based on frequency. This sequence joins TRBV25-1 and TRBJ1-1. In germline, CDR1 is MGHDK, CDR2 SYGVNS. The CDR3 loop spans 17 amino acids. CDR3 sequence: CASSESGGGWFPTEAFF.

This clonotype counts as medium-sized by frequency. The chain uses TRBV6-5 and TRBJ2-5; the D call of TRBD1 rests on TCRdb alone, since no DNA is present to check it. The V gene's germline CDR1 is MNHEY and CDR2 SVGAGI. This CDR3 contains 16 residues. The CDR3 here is CASSYPGAGGGETQYF.

The CDR3: CASSQEAGVYNEQFF. The chain has TRBV4-1 and TRBJ2-1. The CDR3 has 15 amino acids. Germline V lookup: CDR1 MGHRA, CDR2 YSYEKL.

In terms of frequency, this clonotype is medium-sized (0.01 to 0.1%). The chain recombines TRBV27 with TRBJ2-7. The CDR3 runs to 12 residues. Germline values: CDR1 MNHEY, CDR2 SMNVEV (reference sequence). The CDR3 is CASSPSSYEQYF.

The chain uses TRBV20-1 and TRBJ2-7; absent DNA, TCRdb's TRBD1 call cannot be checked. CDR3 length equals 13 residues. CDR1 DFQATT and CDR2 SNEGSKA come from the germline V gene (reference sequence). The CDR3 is CSAPDRGAYEQYF.

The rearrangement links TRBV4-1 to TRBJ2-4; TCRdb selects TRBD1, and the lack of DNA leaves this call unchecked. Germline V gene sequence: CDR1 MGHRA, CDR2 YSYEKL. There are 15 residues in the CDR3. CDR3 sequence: CASSQAPEDATNQYF.

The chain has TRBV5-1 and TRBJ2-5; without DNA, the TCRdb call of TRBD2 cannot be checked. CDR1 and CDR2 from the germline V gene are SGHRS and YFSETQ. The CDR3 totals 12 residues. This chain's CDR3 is CASRPIGETQYF.

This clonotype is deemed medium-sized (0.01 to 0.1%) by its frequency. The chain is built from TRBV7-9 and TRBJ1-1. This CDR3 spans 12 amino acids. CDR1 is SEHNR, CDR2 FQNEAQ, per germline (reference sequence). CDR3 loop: CASMDMNTEAFF. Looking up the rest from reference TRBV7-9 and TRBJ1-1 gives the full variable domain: DTGVSQNPRHKITKRGQNVTFRCDPISEHNRLYWYRQTLGQGPEFLTYFQNEAQLEKSRLLSDRFSAERPKGSFSTLEIQRTEQGDSAMYLCASMDMNTEAFFGQGTRLTVV.

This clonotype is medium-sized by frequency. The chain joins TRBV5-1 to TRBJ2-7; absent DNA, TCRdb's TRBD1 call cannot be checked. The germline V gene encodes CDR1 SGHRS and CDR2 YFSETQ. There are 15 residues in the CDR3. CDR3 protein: CASSWTGPSSYEQYF.

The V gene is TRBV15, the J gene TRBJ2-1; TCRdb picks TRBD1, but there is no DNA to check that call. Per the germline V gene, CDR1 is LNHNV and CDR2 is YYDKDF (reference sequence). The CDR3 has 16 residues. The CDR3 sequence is CATSRTTGVESVEQFF.